A single sample gave rise to the 13 T cell receptor beta chains below, sequenced in a study of radiotherapy plus CTLA-4 blockade in lung cancer. Sequenced by immunoSEQ multiplex PCR; TCRdb stores in-frame clones only, minus some. The sample records approximately 52,000 clones, approximately 80% being singletons. This specimen was peripheral blood, taken from a patient treated with radiotherapy plus ipilimumab. The receptors were sampled from a human donor with non-small cell lung cancer whose response to radiotherapy plus ipilimumab could not be evaluated.

The V call is TRBV28, the J call TRBJ1-1, with D maybe TRBD1 (5 bases). CDR3 length equals 12 residues. CDR1 MDHEN and CDR2 SYDVKM come from the germline V gene. V was shortened by 10 bases and J by 4 bases, with 13 bases between the two germline ends. In DNA, the CDR3 is TGTGCCATCAGGACATCCGGCACTGAAGCTTTCTTT. Its translation is CAIRTSGTEAFF.

The chain couples TRBV28 to TRBJ2-7, with D perhaps matching TRBD2 (5 bases). Trimming left V 3 bases short and J 0 bases short, with 12 bases between. Germline CDR1 reads MDHEN; CDR2 reads SYDVKM. The length of the CDR3 is 15 residues. The CDR3 reads CASSFVPGYSYEQYF. The DNA for the CDR3 is TGTGCCAGCAGTTTCGTCCCGGGGTACTCCTACGAGCAGTACTTC.

CDR3 loop: CATSRGGTGKILPLHF. The CDR3 bases are TGTGCCACCAGCAGAGGAGGGACAGGGAAAATACTGCCCCTCCACTTT. V is TRBV15 and J is TRBJ1-6; 9 bases fit TRBD1. This CDR3 has 16 amino acids. Germline V CDR1 and CDR2: LNHNV, YYDKDF (reference sequence). Trimming cost V 1 base and J 13 bases; bases outside gene matches: 11.

The chain uses TRBV9 and TRBJ1-1; D is uncertain. The CDR3 runs 13 residues. Germline CDR1 reads SGDLS; CDR2 reads YYNGEE. V was shortened by 0 bases and J by 11 bases, with 14 bases between the two germline ends. The CDR3 loop is CASSVDGGSMAFF. DNA of the CDR3: TGTGCCAGCAGCGTAGATGGAGGGAGTATGGCTTTCTTT.

The V call is TRBV5-1, the J call TRBJ1-2; 9 nucleotides agree with TRBD1. The CDR3 contains 15 residues. The V gene's germline CDR1 is SGHRS and CDR2 YFSETQ. Losses at the gene ends were 3 bases for V and 3 bases for J; bases not matched to a gene: 6. The CDR3 loop is CASSSTGGSDYGYTF. CDR3 sequence (DNA): TGCGCCAGCAGCTCCACAGGGGGCTCGGACTATGGCTACACCTTC.

This chain uses TRBV30 with TRBJ1-2, with 12 bases identical to TRBD1. Germline values: CDR1 GTSNPN, CDR2 SVGIG (reference sequence). J was trimmed by 7 bases and V by 2 bases; bases with no gene match: 5. The CDR3 is made up of 14 amino acids. The CDR3 sequence is CAWSLRDRGPGYTF. CDR3 sequence (DNA): TGTGCCTGGAGTTTGAGGGACAGGGGGCCTGGCTACACCTTC.

J is TRBJ1-2 and V is TRBV5-1; D gene unclear. V was pared by 4 bases and J by 2 bases, with 15 bases between. Germline V gives CDR1 SGHRS, CDR2 YFSETQ. The CDR3 has 15 residues. CDR3 region: CASSPPSQPNYGYTF. In nucleotides, the CDR3 is TGCGCCAGCAGCCCGCCGAGCCAACCGAACTATGGCTACACCTTC.

A remark on this clone: This sample includes further DNA sequences coding for the same CDR3. The V and J genes are TRBV5-4 and TRBJ2-5; no definite D call. The CDR3 extends over 14 amino acids. Trimming took off 0 bases at V and 2 bases at J, with 8 bases between the two ends. Germline CDR1 and CDR2: SGHNT and YYREEE (reference sequence). This CDR3 is CASSLGRGQETQYF. CDR3 in DNA: TGTGCCAGCAGCTTGGGTCGCGGACAAGAGACCCAGTACTTC.

The chain links TRBV5-1 to TRBJ2-5; TRBD2 agrees at 10 bases. Trimming took 0 bases from V and 5 from J; bases not matched to a gene: 4. This CDR3 comprises 15 residues. Germline V gene data show CDR1 as SGHRS and CDR2 as YFSETQ. The CDR3 protein is CASSLASGGAETQYF. For the CDR3, the DNA is TGCGCCAGCAGCTTGGCCAGCGGGGGGGCCGAGACCCAGTACTTC.

V gene TRBV30 combines with J gene TRBJ2-3, with a tentative D call TRBD2 (5 bases). Trimming stripped 0 bases from V and 0 bases from J, with 16 bases between. Germline values: CDR1 GTSNPN, CDR2 SVGIG (reference sequence). This CDR3 contains 17 residues. CDR3 sequence: CAWSVAGAKTSTDTQYF. The CDR3 DNA reads as TGTGCCTGGAGTGTGGCGGGCGCGAAAACTAGCACAGATACGCAGTATTTT.

This chain connects TRBV6-5 to TRBJ2-7, with 9 bases that match TRBD1. Germline-derived CDR1 and CDR2 are MNHEY and SVGAGI. After removal of 5 bases from V and 4 bases from J, the junction contained 6 bases not matched to a gene. The CDR3 consists of 14 residues. CDR3 nucleotides: TGTGCCAGCAGTAGGGCCGGACAGGGGTACGAGCAGTACTTC. Its protein is CASSRAGQGYEQYF.

The V and J genes are TRBV18 and TRBJ2-7, with D perhaps matching TRBD2 (5 bases). This CDR3 contains 16 residues. With 1 base removed from V and 2 bases from J, the gap between germline ends came to 15 bases. Germline V CDR1 and CDR2: KGHSH, LQKENI. The CDR3 nucleotides are TGTGCCAGCTCACCACTCCCGGGATTCGGGGCCTACGAGCAGTACTTC. Amino acids: CASSPLPGFGAYEQYF.

The chain has TRBV5-4 and TRBJ2-5; tentative D call: TRBD2 (5 bases). CDR3 size: 14 residues. CDR1 and CDR2 (germline): SGHNT, YYREEE (reference sequence). Trimming shortened V by 4 bases and J by 0 bases, and 10 bases separated the two germline ends. The CDR3 loop reads CASSPGGYQETQYF. The CDR3 bases are TGTGCCAGCAGCCCCGGAGGCTACCAAGAGACCCAGTACTTC. The variable domain in full, with the rest retrieved from reference TRBV5-4 and TRBJ2-5, is ETGVTQSPTHLIKTRGQQVTLRCSSQSGHNTVSWYQQALGQGPQFIFQYYREEENGRGNFPPRFSGLQFPNYSSELNVNALELDDSALYLCASSPGGYQETQYFGPGTRLLVL.